The clone carrying this T cell receptor beta chain occurred many times. This record comes from a study of blood T cells in healthy people across ages. V shed 3 bases and J 4 bases; nucleotides not matched to a gene: 15. CDR3 length equals 17 residues. The germline gives CDR1 SQVTM, CDR2 ANQGSEA. A second PCR, run for about 6 to 11 cycles, used a sample-barcoded 5' primer plus a J-beta primer mix. Using its own MiXCR run on the 5' RACE reads, TCRdb lists one record per CDR3 protein. The repertoire holds approximately 800,000 distinct CDR3 sequences, with 35% to 60% as singletons. The material sequenced was blood. The clonotype comes from a man of 80 years or more in good health. The chain combines TRBV29-1 with TRBJ2-3; 8 nucleotides align to TRBD2. In nucleotides, the CDR3 is TGCAGCGTTGAGGGGGACTTAGCGGGGAGTCGCCCAGATACGCAGTATTTT. This encodes CSVEGDLAGSRPDTQYF.